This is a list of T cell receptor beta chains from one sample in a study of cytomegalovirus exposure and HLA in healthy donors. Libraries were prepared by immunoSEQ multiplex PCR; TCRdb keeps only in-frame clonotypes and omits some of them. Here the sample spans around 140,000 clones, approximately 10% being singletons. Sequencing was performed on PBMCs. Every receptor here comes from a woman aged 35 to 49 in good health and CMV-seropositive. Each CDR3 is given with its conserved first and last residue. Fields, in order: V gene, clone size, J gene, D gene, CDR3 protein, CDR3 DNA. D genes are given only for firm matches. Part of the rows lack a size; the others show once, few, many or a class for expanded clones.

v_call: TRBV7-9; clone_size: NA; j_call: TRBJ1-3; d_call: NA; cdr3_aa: CASSLGGRFTGNTIYF; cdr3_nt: TGTGCCAGCAGCTTAGGGGGCCGATTCACCGGAAACACCATATATTTT
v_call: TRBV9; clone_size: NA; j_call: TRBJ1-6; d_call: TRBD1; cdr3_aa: CASSQGTAYNSPLHF; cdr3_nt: TGTGCCAGCAGCCAGGGGACAGCCTATAATTCACCCCTCCACTTT
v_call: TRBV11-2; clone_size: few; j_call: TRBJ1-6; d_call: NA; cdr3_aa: CASSFISGNDSPLHF; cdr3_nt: TGTGCCAGCAGCTTCATATCAGGGAACGATTCACCCCTCCACTTT
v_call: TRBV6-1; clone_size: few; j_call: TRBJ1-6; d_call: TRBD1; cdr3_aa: CASRYQTGTNSPLHF; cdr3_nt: TGTGCCAGCCGCTACCAGACAGGGACGAATTCACCCCTCCACTTT
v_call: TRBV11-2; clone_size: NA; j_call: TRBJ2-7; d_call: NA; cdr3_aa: CASSLRQPYEQYF; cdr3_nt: TGTGCCAGCAGCTTGCGACAGCCTTACGAGCAGTACTTC
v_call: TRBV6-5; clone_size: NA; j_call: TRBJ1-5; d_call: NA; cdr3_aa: CASSESPSQPQHF; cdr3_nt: TGTGCCAGCAGTGAAAGCCCCTCTCAGCCCCAGCATTTT
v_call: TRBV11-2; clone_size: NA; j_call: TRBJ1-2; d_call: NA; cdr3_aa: CASSLWGDVGGYTF; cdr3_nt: TGTGCCAGCAGCTTATGGGGCGATGTTGGGGGCTACACCTTC
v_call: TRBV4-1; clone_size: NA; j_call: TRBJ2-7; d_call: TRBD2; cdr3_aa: CASSPPGISGGSEQYF; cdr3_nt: TGCGCCAGCAGCCCCCCCGGGATTAGCGGGGGGTCCGAGCAGTACTTC
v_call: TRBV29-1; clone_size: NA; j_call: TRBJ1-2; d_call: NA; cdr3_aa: CSGGVDYGYTF; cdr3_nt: TGCAGCGGGGGGGTAGACTATGGCTACACCTTC
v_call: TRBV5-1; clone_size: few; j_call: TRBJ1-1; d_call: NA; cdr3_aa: CASSLQGGAYTEAFF; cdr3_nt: TGCGCCAGCAGCTTGCAGGGTGGAGCGTACACTGAAGCTTTCTTT
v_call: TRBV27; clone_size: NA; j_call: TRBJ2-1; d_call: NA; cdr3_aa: CASSLSSSWGAYNEQFF; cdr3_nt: TGTGCCAGCAGTTTATCATCCTCCTGGGGGGCCTACAATGAGCAGTTCTTC